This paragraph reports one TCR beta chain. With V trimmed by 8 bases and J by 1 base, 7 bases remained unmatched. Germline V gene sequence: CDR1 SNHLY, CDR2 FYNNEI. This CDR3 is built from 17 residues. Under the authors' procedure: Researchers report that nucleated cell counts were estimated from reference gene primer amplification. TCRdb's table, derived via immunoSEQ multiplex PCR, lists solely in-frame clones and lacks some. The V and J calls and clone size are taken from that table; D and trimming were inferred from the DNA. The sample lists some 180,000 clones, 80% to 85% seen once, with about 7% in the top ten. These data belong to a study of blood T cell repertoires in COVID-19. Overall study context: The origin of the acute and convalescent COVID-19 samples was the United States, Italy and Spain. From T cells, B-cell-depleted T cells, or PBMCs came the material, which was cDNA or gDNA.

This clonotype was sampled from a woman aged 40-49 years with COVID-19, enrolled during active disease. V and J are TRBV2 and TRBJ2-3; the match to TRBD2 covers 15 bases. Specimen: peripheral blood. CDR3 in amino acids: CASGRGLAGGRTDTQYF. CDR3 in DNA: TGTGCCAGCGGTAGGGGACTAGCGGGAGGCCGCACAGATACGCAGTATTTT. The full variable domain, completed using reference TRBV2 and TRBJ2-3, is EPEVTQTPSHQVTQMGQEVILRCVPISNHLYFYWYRQILGQKVEFLVSFYNNEISEKSEIFDDQFSVERPDGSNFTLKIRSTKLEDSAMYFCASGRGLAGGRTDTQYFGPGTRLTVL.